The source of this TCR beta chain is a study of T cells in localized non-small cell lung cancer. Some clones are missing from TCRdb's copy, which holds only in-frame ones; the method was immunoSEQ multiplex PCR. The table lists approximately 40,000 clones, about 90% of them singletons. CDR3 size: 15 residues. V lost 8 bases, J lost 4 bases, and 10 bases stayed unmatched. The TCR comes from a man between 40 and 75 years old with stage I lung adenocarcinoma. The chain recombines TRBV23-1 with TRBJ2-5; 10 bases are a match to TRBD2. TRBV23-1 is given ORF status, its function remaining uncertain. Sequencing was performed on peripheral blood, taken before any cancer treatment. CDR3 DNA sequence: TGCGCCAGCGTATGGACTAGCGGCCACCCAGAGACCCAGTACTTC. It codes for CASVWTSGHPETQYF.